These 8 T cell receptor beta chains came from one sample sequenced in a study of CD8+CD57+ T cells in acquired aplastic anemia. Patients sequenced had flow cytometry evidence of CD8+CD57+ cell expansion. Genomic DNA provided the template from which TCR beta VDJ and CDR3 profiles were obtained. TCRdb recomputed calls from the reads with MiXCR, one row per CDR3 protein. There are roughly 120,000 distinct CDR3 sequences in the sample; 45% to 60% occur only once, and approximately 28% lies in the top ten. The sequenced sample consisted of sorted CD4+, CD8+, or CD8+CD57+ T cells (not recorded which) from PBMCs. The receptors originated from a human donor with aplastic anemia.

The rearrangement links TRBV12-3 or TRBV12-4 to TRBJ2-7; D may be TRBD1 or TRBD2 (5 bases each). Trimming took off 3 bases at V and 4 bases at J, with 10 bases between the two ends. CDR3 length: 13 residues. In DNA form, the CDR3 reads TGTGCCAGCAGTTTGGGGACCATATACGAGCAGTACTTC. Protein sequence: CASSLGTIYEQYF.

This clonotype was seen repeatedly, ten times or more. The genes are TRBV5-1 and TRBJ2-7; TRBD1 aligns across 8 bases. CDR3 size: 16 residues. Trimming removed 3 bases from V and 4 bases from J; junction bases left unmatched: 12. From germline, CDR1 is SGHRS and CDR2 YFSETQ. The CDR3 coding sequence is TGCGCCAGCAGCTACTACGCAGGGGGCCCCAGGTACGAGCAGTACTTC. Translated: CASSYYAGGPRYEQYF.

This clonotype was counted at least ten times. The chain employs TRBV7-9 and TRBJ2-4, with D unclear. The V gene lost 0 bases and the J gene lost 3 bases, with 6 bases spanning the gap. From germline, CDR1 is SEHNR and CDR2 FQNEAQ (reference sequence). This CDR3 comprises 14 residues. CDR3 in amino acids: CASSLAVGKNIQYF. For the CDR3, the DNA is TGTGCCAGCAGCTTAGCGGTTGGCAAAAACATTCAGTACTTC. The full variable domain, completed using reference TRBV7-9 and TRBJ2-4, is DTGVSQNPRHKITKRGQNVTFRCDPISEHNRLYWYRQTLGQGPEFLTYFQNEAQLEKSRLLSDRFSAERPKGSFSTLEIQRTEQGDSAMYLCASSLAVGKNIQYFGAGTRLSVL.

The J gene is TRBJ1-3, the V gene TRBV2; a weak D match, TRBD1 (5 bases). Trimming took off 2 bases at V and 0 bases at J, with 8 bases between the two ends. The germline V gene encodes CDR1 SNHLY and CDR2 FYNNEI. The CDR3 sequence is 15 residues long. CDR3 nucleotide sequence: TGTGCCAGCAGTGAAAATGGGGGCTCTGGAAACACCATATATTTT. The encoded protein is CASSENGGSGNTIYF.

The chain is built from TRBV19 and TRBJ1-5; D gene ambiguous. The CDR3 runs 15 residues. Germline V gene data show CDR1 as LNHDA and CDR2 as SQIVND (reference sequence). Trimming left V 2 bases short and J 0 bases short, with 8 bases between. The CDR3 coding sequence is TGTGCCAGTAGTATAACATTTTATAGCAATCAGCCCCAGCATTTT. Its protein product is CASSITFYSNQPQHF.

At least ten counts were recorded for this clonotype. This sequence joins TRBV20-1 and TRBJ2-7, with 8 bases lining up with TRBD2. V was pared by 6 bases and J by 1 base, with 11 bases of the junction left unmatched. The length of the CDR3 is 15 residues. Germline loops: CDR1 DFQATT, CDR2 SNEGSKA (reference sequence). The DNA of the CDR3 is TGCAGTGCCACCCACCGGGGGGGGATATCCTACGAGCAGTACTTC. It encodes CSATHRGGISYEQYF.

The gene calls are TRBV7-3 and TRBJ1-1, with TRBD1 matching 7 bases. There are 13 residues in the CDR3. CDR1 and CDR2 from the germline V gene are SGHTA and FQGTGA. V trimming: 3 bases; J trimming: 11 bases; junction bases outside the gene matches: 9. The CDR3 DNA reads as TGTGCCAGCAGCTTTGAGAGCGGACAGGAGGCTTTCTTT. It codes for CASSFESGQEAFF.

The chain couples TRBV5-1 to TRBJ1-2; 12 nucleotides align to TRBD1. The CDR3 spans 14 residues. Trimming removed 3 bases from V and 8 bases from J; junction bases left unmatched: 5. The germline V gene encodes CDR1 SGHRS and CDR2 YFSETQ. Written as DNA, the CDR3 is TGCGCCAGCAGCTACCCCGGGACAGGGGGCGGCTACACCTTC. Protein sequence: CASSYPGTGGGYTF.